The 15 T cell receptor beta chains in this list originate from one sample, sequenced in a study of cytomegalovirus exposure and HLA in healthy donors. A multiplex PCR was run with 60 Vbeta primers and 13 Jbeta primers. The data were produced by immunoSEQ multiplex PCR, yet TCRdb's version contains in-frame clones alone and is incomplete. The sample gives 95,000 to 150,000 clones, 75% to 90% of which show up once; around 20% is in the top ten. Sequenced material: PBMCs. Receptor source: a man aged 18 to 35 in good health and CMV-seropositive.

The genes are TRBV2 and TRBJ1-2; D possibly corresponds to TRBD1 (6 bases). The V gene lost 8 bases and the J gene lost 2 bases, with 15 bases spanning the gap. The CDR3 has 14 residues. Germline assignment: CDR1 SNHLY and CDR2 FYNNEI. The DNA of the CDR3 is TGTGCCAGCTCGGGACAAGGTGGCAACTATGGCTACACCTTC. Amino acid sequence: CASSGQGGNYGYTF.

The V call is TRBV29-1, the J call TRBJ1-2, with TRBD1 identical over 7 bases. Trimming removed 7 bases from V and 6 bases from J; junction bases left unmatched: 5. The CDR3 length is 11 residues. Germline-derived CDR1 and CDR2 are SQVTM and ANQGSEA. The CDR3 DNA sequence: TGCAGCGAACGACAGGGCGATGGCTACACCTTC. This sequence encodes CSERQGDGYTF.

As concerns this clone: Other DNA sequences within the sample encode an identical CDR3. The chain joins TRBV21-1 to TRBJ2-1; TRBD1, the table's D call, lacks a check against the DNA. TRBV21-1 is deemed a pseudogene. This CDR3 is 15 amino acids long. The CDR3 spells CASSKEGVAYNEQFF. The DNA of the CDR3 is TGTGCCAGCAGCAAGGAAGGGGTGGCGTATAATGAGCAGTTCTTC.

The J gene is TRBJ1-1, the V gene TRBV7-9, with D possibly TRBD1 on 6 matching bases. Trimming stripped 3 bases from V and 2 bases from J, with 16 bases between. The germline CDR1 and CDR2 sequences are SEHNR and FQNEAQ (reference sequence). The CDR3 length is 16 residues. CDR3: CASSFGGLRGNTEAFF. The DNA of the CDR3 is TGTGCCAGCAGCTTCGGGGGGCTCCGGGGTAACACTGAAGCTTTCTTT. Supplemented by reference TRBV7-9 and TRBJ1-1, the full variable domain reads DTGVSQNPRHKITKRGQNVTFRCDPISEHNRLYWYRQTLGQGPEFLTYFQNEAQLEKSRLLSDRFSAERPKGSFSTLEIQRTEQGDSAMYLCASSFGGLRGNTEAFFGQGTRLTVV.

V usage is TRBV5-6 and J usage is TRBJ1-2, with D perhaps TRBD1 (5 bases). Trimming removed 1 base at V and 4 bases at J, with 8 bases between. Germline V lookup: CDR1 SGHDT, CDR2 YYEEEE. The CDR3 covers 13 residues. The chain's CDR3 is CASSLKGVYGYTF. CDR3 bases: TGTGCCAGCAGCTTGAAAGGGGTCTATGGCTACACCTTC.

The chain couples TRBV29-1 to TRBJ1-1; D uncertain. The CDR3 runs to 12 residues. Between the trimmed V and J ends, which lost 4 bases and 1 base, there was a span of 7 bases. Germline CDR1 reads SQVTM; CDR2 reads ANQGSEA. The CDR3 spells CSVVSENTEAFF. Written as DNA, the CDR3 is TGCAGCGTTGTTTCAGAGAACACTGAAGCTTTCTTT. The variable domain in full, with the rest retrieved from reference TRBV29-1 and TRBJ1-1, is SAVISQKPSRDICQRGTSLTIQCQVDSQVTMMFWYRQQPGQSLTLIATANQGSEATYESGFVIDKFPISRPNLTFSTLTVSNMSPEDSSIYLCSVVSENTEAFFGQGTRLTVV.

The chain joins TRBV19 to TRBJ1-2; D may be TRBD1 (5 bases). V lost 6 bases and J 2 bases, leaving 10 bases between the germline ends. Germline CDR1 is LNHDA and CDR2 is SQIVND (reference sequence). CDR3 size: 13 residues. CDR3 in amino acids: CASSPRGNYGYTF. The CDR3 nucleotides read TGTGCCAGTAGCCCCCGGGGGAACTATGGCTACACCTTC.

The J gene is TRBJ1-1, the V gene TRBV19, with TRBD1 matching 8 bases. CDR1 LNHDA and CDR2 SQIVND come from the germline V gene (reference sequence). Losses at the gene ends were 5 bases for V and 0 bases for J; bases not matched to a gene: 8. There are 16 residues in the CDR3. The CDR3 here is CASSPSATGVNTEAFF. The CDR3, as DNA: TGTGCCAGTAGTCCCTCCGCGACAGGGGTGAACACTGAAGCTTTCTTT.

The chain is built from TRBV4-2 and TRBJ2-5; 9 bases fit TRBD2. The CDR3 totals 17 residues. The V gene's germline CDR1 is LGHNA and CDR2 YNFKEQ. V lost 0 bases, J lost 5 bases, and 10 bases stayed unmatched. CDR3 protein: CASSQDRGGGAGETQYF. In DNA, the CDR3 is TGTGCCAGCAGCCAAGATAGAGGCGGGGGGGCCGGGGAGACCCAGTACTTC.

This chain links TRBV2 with TRBJ2-1, with D maybe TRBD2 (5 bases). Germline-derived CDR1 and CDR2 are SNHLY and FYNNEI. V dropped 5 bases and J dropped 9 bases, with 11 bases sitting between them. The CDR3 is made up of 12 amino acids. The CDR3, as DNA: TGTGCCAGCAGTTTCCTAGCAGGTGAGCAGTTCTTC. Translated: CASSFLAGEQFF. Supplemented by reference TRBV2 and TRBJ2-1, the full variable domain reads EPEVTQTPSHQVTQMGQEVILRCVPISNHLYFYWYRQILGQKVEFLVSFYNNEISEKSEIFDDQFSVERPDGSNFTLKIRSTKLEDSAMYFCASSFLAGEQFFGPGTRLTVL.

This clone was detected once. CDR3 in amino acids: CASRDLDSNYGYTF. CDR3 DNA: TGTGCCAGCAGGGACCTGGACAGTAACTATGGCTACACCTTC. This chain connects TRBV2 to TRBJ1-2; D possibly corresponds to TRBD1 (6 bases). This CDR3 spans 14 amino acids. V lost 6 bases to trimming and J lost 1 base, with 12 bases between them. Per germline, CDR1 SNHLY and CDR2 FYNNEI.

V gene TRBV7-2 combines with J gene TRBJ2-7, with 14 bases matching TRBD2. CDR1 is SGHTA and CDR2 is FQGNSA in the germline V gene. The CDR3 length is 17 residues. V gave up 5 bases and J gave up 3 bases; unmatched junction bases: 9. The CDR3 nucleotides are TGTGCCAGCAGCGCTATGAGGACTAGCGGGGGGAACTACGAGCAGTACTTC. Its translation is CASSAMRTSGGNYEQYF.

The V gene is TRBV7-8, the J gene TRBJ2-1, with a tentative D call TRBD1 (6 bases). V lost 1 base, J lost 7 bases, and 11 bases lay in between. CDR3 length equals 14 residues. Germline CDR1 and CDR2: SGHVS and FQNEAQ. The CDR3 DNA reads TGTGCCAGCAGCTTAGGAGGGGGTTTTAATGAGCAGTTCTTC. Translated, it gives CASSLGGGFNEQFF. Complete variable domain (other parts from reference TRBV7-8 and TRBJ2-1): GAGVSQSPRYKVAKRGQDVALRCDPISGHVSLFWYQQALGQGPEFLTYFQNEAQLDKSGLPSDRFFAERPEGSVSTLKIQRTQQEDSAVYLCASSLGGGFNEQFFGPGTRLTVL.

This clone has just a few counts. The chain links TRBV6-6 to TRBJ2-7; D is unresolved. Trimming left V 4 bases short and J 2 bases short, with 12 bases between. There are 14 residues in the CDR3. Germline V gene data show CDR1 as MNHNY and CDR2 as SVGAGI (reference sequence). The CDR3 sequence: CASSFRPPPYEQYF. The CDR3 nucleotides are TGTGCCAGCAGTTTCAGGCCTCCTCCCTACGAGCAGTACTTC.

The chain couples TRBV4-1 to TRBJ2-5; D call uncertain. The CDR3 runs 17 residues. From germline, CDR1 is MGHRA and CDR2 YSYEKL. V gave up 0 bases and J gave up 0 bases, with 14 bases separating them. The CDR3 loop is CASSQEIGGMYQETQYF. The CDR3 DNA sequence: TGCGCCAGCAGCCAAGAAATAGGCGGAATGTACCAAGAGACCCAGTACTTC.